This entry is about one T cell receptor (beta chain). Its antigen is not yet known. Qualities for individual bases were not recorded, and no much larger clone is one base off. The CDR3 regions of human TCRbeta chains were analyzed by immunosequencing. Under the source paper's analysis protocol: Repertoire TCRs were matched against a reference library of SARS-CoV-2-specific TCRs generated with the MIRA antigen-specificity platform. Breadth was defined as the fraction of unique TCRs that were SARS-CoV-2-associated, and depth was defined as the fraction of total T cells that were SARS-CoV-2-associated. Using the MIRA data, every spike-specific TCR was mapped to the spike region that the TCR reacted to and assigned to either a CD4 or a CD8 class. Log10-transformed breadth and depth values were compared by one-way ANOVA with Sidak's multiple comparisons tests. Held by TCRdb, this immuneACCESS table contains in-frame sequences only and omits some clones. Under half of the omission traces to an unresolved V gene where checked; the cause of the rest is unknown. D and trimming come from the DNA, and the V and J calls and clone size come from that table. The sample contains around 50,000 clones, about 81% of them found a single time. Jointly, the top ten make up roughly 10% of the sample.

The data were taken from a study of T cell responses to AZD1222 COVID-19 vaccine (dated by TCRdb to about 2021). For the wider study: AZD1222 recipients given second doses at about 4 weeks or at about 12 weeks were pooled, since spike-specific TCR depth and breadth were not found to differ between the two schedules. Trial participants were enrolled by age into subgroups of 18-55, 56-69 and 70-plus years, and about 150, 27 and 61 TCR-sequenced participants, respectively, were included in these subgroups. A total of over 230 trial participants underwent TCR sequencing, of whom approximately 200 had received two doses of AZD1222 and roughly 26 had received two doses of the MenACWY control vaccine.

Results the study describes overall, beyond this receptor: Because no samples from the day 14 peak response were available, repertoires could be characterized only after the peak T cell response. Nearly half of unique spike-specific TCRs reportedly recognized epitopes outside regions mutated in the B.1.351 and B.1.1.7 variants. The whole spike protein was spanned by vaccine-associated CD4 TCRs, and dominant responses were seen in regions 160-218 and 743-854. Participants were mostly white British, with more females than males. The authors suggested clonal diversity may have been underestimated. In the small 56-69-year group, the increase in depth fell short of significance, most likely because of low power. Only a handful of AZD1222 recipients were SARS-CoV-2 seropositive at baseline, limiting conclusions about previously exposed vaccinees. A significant rise in spike-specific TCR breadth and depth was observed after two AZD1222 doses relative to day 0 and relative to MenACWY recipients.

The V end gives up 6 bases and the J end 8 bases, leaving 14 bases in the junction not matched to a gene. Including cysteine and phenylalanine, the CDR3 has 14 amino acids. The only DNA kept is the CDR3, 42 bases in frame from the first base. As encoded in the germline V gene, CDR1 is SQVTM while CDR2 is ANQGSEA. The sample's time point label, decoded: baseline before first vaccination. Vaccinee samples were obtained from the UK trials COV001 and COV002, which included a single-blind randomized controlled phase 2/3 trial of AZD1222 (ChAdOx1 nCoV-19) in healthy adults. For TCRbeta chain sequencing, PBMC samples were collected from trial participants at day 0 and at day 28 after the second dose.

Sequenced here: peripheral blood, sampled on day 0 of AZD1222 vaccination. The sequence came from an adult in good health. This chain joins TRBV29-1 to TRBJ1-2, and TRBD1 matches 8 of the central bases. The nucleotide sequence is given as TGCAGCGTAGCCCGGGACAGGATTGGCTCGGGCTACACCTTC. It specifies CSVARDRIGSGYTF.